These 19 T cell receptor beta chains originate from one sample sequenced in a study of spatial heterogeneity in lung cancer. TCRdb re-called the 5' RACE reads through MiXCR, storing one row per CDR3 protein. The sample includes about 120,000 distinct CDR3 sequences, 12% of them seen just once. As to time point: blood at routine non-recurrence follow-up after resection. Whole RNA was taken from tumor, nontumor lung or frozen PBMC; it was then sequenced unsorted. The sequences come from PBMCs, collected at follow-up. These receptors all stem from a male donor with early-stage non-small cell lung cancer.

This clonotype has just a few counts. This CDR3 is CASSLWTSNTEAFF. The CDR3 coding sequence is TGTGCCAGCAGTTTATGGACCTCTAACACTGAAGCTTTCTTT. The V gene is TRBV28, the J gene TRBJ1-1, with D unclear. V dropped 0 bases and J dropped 2 bases, with 7 bases sitting between them. CDR1 MDHEN and CDR2 SYDVKM come from the germline V gene. This CDR3 is built from 14 residues.

The V gene is TRBV25-1, the J gene TRBJ2-1, with 9 nucleotides matching TRBD1. CDR1 and CDR2 from the germline V gene are MGHDK and SYGVNS. The J segment lost 8 bases and the V segment lost 2 bases, leaving 10 bases of the junction unmatched. CDR3 length equals 16 residues. The CDR3 here is CASSEDSGTGFDEQFF. The CDR3 region has the DNA TGTGCCAGCAGTGAAGACTCCGGGACAGGGTTCGATGAGCAGTTCTTC.

V is TRBV10-3 and J is TRBJ2-7; D uncertain. Germline V gives CDR1 ENHRY, CDR2 SYGVKD. This CDR3 region has 15 residues. V lost 7 bases and J lost 3, with 19 bases in between. CDR3 DNA sequence: TGTGCCATCAATGTCTCCAAGTTCCCCATCTACGAGCAGTACTTC. Residues: CAINVSKFPIYEQYF.

This clonotype has a count of ten or more. This chain links TRBV5-6 with TRBJ1-1; D is uncertain. The V gene lost 1 base and the J gene lost 1 base, with 11 bases spanning the gap. Germline CDR1 and CDR2: SGHDT and YYEEEE. The CDR3 consists of 15 residues. The CDR3 protein is CASSLLVAGNTEAFF. The CDR3 nucleotides are TGTGCCAGCAGCTTGTTAGTAGCAGGGAACACTGAAGCTTTCTTT.

In its sample, this clonotype was seen many times. The chain joins TRBV6-2 or TRBV6-3 to TRBJ1-2; 7 positions match TRBD1. This CDR3 has 14 amino acids. The germline V gene has CDR1 MNHEY and CDR2 SVGEGT. V shed 0 bases, J shed 6 bases, and the junction held 4 bases outside the gene matches. Here the CDR3 DNA reads TGTGCCAGCAGTTACTCGTCGACAGGGAATGGCTACACCTTC. This translates into CASSYSSTGNGYTF.

The chain joins TRBV10-2 to TRBJ1-5; TRBD1 matches at 8 bases. This CDR3 comprises 13 residues. Germline trimming cut 7 bases from V and 6 bases from J; bases unmatched to any gene: 5. Germline CDR1 is WSHSY and CDR2 is SAAADI. CDR3 protein: CASNQGAGQPQHF. The CDR3 nucleotides read TGCGCCAGCAATCAGGGGGCAGGTCAGCCCCAGCATTTT.

V is TRBV7-2 and J is TRBJ2-7, with D possibly matching TRBD1 (5 bases). The CDR3 extends over 12 amino acids. Trimming left V 2 bases short and J 5 bases short, with 7 bases between. Germline V lookup: CDR1 SGHTA, CDR2 FQGNSA. CDR3 nucleotides: TGTGCCAGCAGCTTAACCAGGGACGAGCAGTACTTC. Translated: CASSLTRDEQYF.

This rearrangement joins TRBV21-1 to TRBJ1-1. TRBV21-1 represents a pseudogene. This CDR3 is 12 amino acids long. The CDR3 sequence: CASFRPNTEAFF. The CDR3 DNA is TGTGCCAGCTTCCGGCCGAACACTGAAGCTTTCTTT.

The chain has TRBV29-1 and TRBJ1-1; unclear D gene. Between the trimmed V and J ends, which lost 4 bases and 3 bases, there was a span of 12 bases. The CDR3 length is 13 residues. The germline gives CDR1 SQVTM, CDR2 ANQGSEA. The CDR3 nucleotides read TGCAGCGTTGTAGGCGGAACCTACACTGAAGCTTTCTTT. It is translated as CSVVGGTYTEAFF.

This clonotype has a handful of counts. One junction end does not reproduce the germline sequence, and a read error may be involved. This sequence joins TRBV7-7 and TRBJ2-2; D may be TRBD2 (6 bases). Germline assignment: CDR1 SSHAT and CDR2 FNYEAQ (reference sequence). This CDR3 is built from 16 residues. The CDR3 here is CASSLGISGNTGELFF. The CDR3 region has the DNA TGTGCTAGCAGCTTAGGTATTAGCGGGAACACCGGGGAGCTGTTTTTT.

This clonotype was found a few times. The J gene is TRBJ1-1, the V gene TRBV3-1, with unresolved D. V gave up 0 bases and J gave up 4 bases, with 12 bases separating them. From germline, CDR1 is LGHDT and CDR2 YNNKEL (reference sequence). CDR3 size: 15 residues. CDR3 loop: CASSQERGLGTEAFF. CDR3 bases: TGTGCCAGCAGCCAAGAGCGAGGGTTAGGCACTGAAGCTTTCTTT.

In this sample, this clonotype turned up many times. The chain has TRBV27 and TRBJ2-1, with 7 bases fitting TRBD1. Looked up from germline, CDR1 is MNHEY and CDR2 is SMNVEV (reference sequence). The CDR3 is 16 amino acids. The junction had 9 bases not matched to a gene; V was cut back by 5 bases and J by 2 bases. In nucleotides, the CDR3 is TGTGCCAGCAGTCCCCCAGGACAGGTAGCCTACAATGAGCAGTTCTTC. Encoded protein: CASSPPGQVAYNEQFF.

This clonotype was seen more than once but under ten times. The chain combines TRBV11-3 with TRBJ2-7; the D is unclear. Germline lookup yields CDR1 SGHNT and CDR2 YENEEA. The CDR3 runs 14 residues. Deletions cut 6 bases from V and 0 bases from J, with 12 bases between. This chain's CDR3 is CASRVFQSSYEQYF. The CDR3 nucleotides read TGTGCCAGCAGGGTCTTTCAGAGCTCCTACGAGCAGTACTTC.

This chain joins TRBV7-3 and TRBJ2-7; D is possibly TRBD1 or TRBD2 (5 bases each). V shed 5 bases and J shed 0 bases, with 11 bases lying between them. CDR1 is SGHTA, CDR2 FQGTGA, per germline. This CDR3 is built from 14 residues. The CDR3 region has the DNA TGTGCCAGCAGCCTTAAGGGGAGCTCCTACGAGCAGTACTTC. Encoded protein: CASSLKGSSYEQYF.

This clonotype was observed many times. V and J are TRBV12-3 or TRBV12-4 and TRBJ1-5; 9 bases are shared with TRBD1. The CDR3 contains 15 residues. The V segment lost 6 bases and the J segment 5 bases; nucleotides outside the gene matches: 8. CDR3 protein: CASSRTGTGYQPQHF. The CDR3 DNA follows: TGTGCCAGCAGCCGGACCGGGACAGGGTATCAGCCCCAGCATTTT.

The rearrangement joins TRBV7-2 to TRBJ2-3, with 7 bases lining up with TRBD1. V shed 5 bases, J shed 4 bases, and the junction held 9 bases outside the gene matches. From germline, CDR1 is SGHTA and CDR2 FQGNSA. The CDR3 consists of 15 residues. The CDR3 reads CTSSTRQGVADTQYF. The CDR3, as DNA: TGTACCAGCAGCACCCGACAGGGCGTGGCAGATACGCAGTATTTT.

The V call is TRBV7-3, the J call TRBJ2-2; D is ambiguous. The germline V and J ends were trimmed by 0 bases and 5 bases, with 13 bases remaining between them. The germline V gene encodes CDR1 SGHTA and CDR2 FQGTGA. The CDR3 is 16 residues long. The CDR3 bases are TGTGCCAGCAGCTTAACTCGGGCTGGATCTACCGGGGAGCTGTTTTTT. It yields the protein CASSLTRAGSTGELFF. The full variable domain, rest sourced from reference TRBV7-3 and TRBJ2-2, is GAGVSQTPSNKVTEKGKYVELRCDPISGHTALYWYRQSLGQGPEFLIYFQGTGAADDSGLPNDRFFAVRPEGSVSTLKIQRTERGDSAVYLCASSLTRAGSTGELFFGEGSRLTVL.

This clonotype was seen ten or more times. The rearrangement links TRBV4-1 to TRBJ1-5; D uncertain. Trimming stripped 4 bases from V and 0 bases from J, with 10 bases between. From germline, CDR1 is MGHRA and CDR2 YSYEKL. This CDR3 has 15 amino acids. CDR3 sequence (DNA): TGCGCCAGCAGCCCCTTCCAGAATAGCAATCAGCCCCAGCATTTT. This encodes CASSPFQNSNQPQHF.

The CDR3 DNA reads as TGTGCCAGCAGCCAAGATGACGTAATCACTGAAGCTTTCTTT. Amino acids: CASSQDDVITEAFF. The rearrangement uses TRBV3-1 and TRBJ1-1; the D is unclear. CDR3 size: 14 residues. Germline CDR1 and CDR2: LGHDT and YNNKEL (reference sequence). Trimming stripped 0 bases from V and 4 bases from J, with 9 bases between.